The 10 T cell receptor beta chains reported below all come from one sample, sequenced in a study of CD8 T cells in Susac syndrome. Reverse transcription of about 0.5 to 1 ug RNA was carried out with random hexamers. In TCRdb, the immunoSEQ multiplex PCR reads were re-called with MiXCR into one record per CDR3 protein. The data show about 140,000 distinct CDR3 sequences, 85% to 95% seen once. Sequenced material: CD8+ T cells from PBMCs. The origin of the receptors is a human donor in good health.

The V call is TRBV13, the J call TRBJ2-7; a weak D match, TRBD2 (6 bases). This CDR3 spans 14 amino acids. V lost 4 bases and J lost 3, with 13 bases in between. In germline, CDR1 is PRHDT, CDR2 FYEKMQ (reference sequence). CDR3 in DNA: TGTGCCAGCAGCTCCCCGACTAGTTTCTACGAGCAGTACTTC. Translating it yields CASSSPTSFYEQYF.

The genes are TRBV24-1 and TRBJ2-1; D is uncertain. This CDR3 is 11 amino acids long. Germline CDR1 KGHDR, CDR2 SFDVKD. The ends were cut back, 8 bases at V and 10 bases at J, with 11 bases in the middle. For the CDR3, the DNA is TGTGCCACCAAAGGAATGGGAGAGCAGTTCTTC. Encoded protein: CATKGMGEQFF.

This clonotype was found once. V is TRBV9 and J is TRBJ2-2; D is ambiguous. The CDR3 loop spans 15 amino acids. Deletions cut 2 bases from V and 1 base from J, with 9 bases between. The germline gives CDR1 SGDLS, CDR2 YYNGEE. The CDR3 spells CASSVGSVNTGELFF. For the CDR3, the DNA is TGTGCCAGCAGCGTGGGATCGGTGAACACCGGGGAGCTGTTTTTT.

CDR3 DNA: TGCAGCGTTGTCCACCCGGGTGATGAGCAGTTCTTC. It encodes CSVVHPGDEQFF. J is TRBJ2-1 and V is TRBV29-1; D unresolved. Trimming removed 4 bases at V and 8 bases at J, with 12 bases between. This CDR3 is 12 amino acids long. Germline CDR1 reads SQVTM; CDR2 reads ANQGSEA.

The chain joins TRBV14 to TRBJ2-7; possibly TRBD2 for D (6 bases). The CDR3 covers 11 residues. CDR1 is SGHDN, CDR2 FVKESK, per germline. Trimming took off 1 base at V and 10 bases at J, with 8 bases between the two ends. The CDR3 here is CASSQGAGQYF. CDR3 nucleotide sequence: TGTGCCAGCAGCCAAGGAGCGGGCCAGTACTTC.

The chain uses TRBV27 and TRBJ2-2; maybe TRBD2 (6 bases). Germline V gene sequence: CDR1 MNHEY, CDR2 SMNVEV (reference sequence). The CDR3 has 14 residues. V lost 8 bases, J lost 4 bases, and 14 bases lay in between. The CDR3 DNA reads TGTGCCAGCGGTGGACTGGGAGGCACCGGGGAGCTGTTTTTT. Its protein product is CASGGLGGTGELFF.

The rearrangement uses TRBV4-3 and TRBJ2-3, with D possibly TRBD2 on 5 matching bases. The V end was cut by 5 bases, the J end by 2 bases, with 20 bases between. CDR1 LGHNA and CDR2 YSLEER come from the germline V gene. CDR3 length equals 17 residues. For the CDR3, the DNA is TGCGCCAGCAGCTTTAGAACTAGTATATTCCTCACAGATACGCAGTATTTT. This gives the protein CASSFRTSIFLTDTQYF.

The chain employs TRBV25-1 and TRBJ2-7; D might be TRBD1 (6 bases). The germline CDR1 and CDR2 sequences are MGHDK and SYGVNS. This CDR3 is 14 amino acids long. Trimming cost V 3 bases and J 3 bases, with 12 bases left between them. CDR3 loop: CASSDSTGVYEQYF. The CDR3 DNA is TGTGCCAGCAGTGATTCGACAGGAGTCTACGAGCAGTACTTC.

This chain connects TRBV30 to TRBJ1-1; D is ambiguous. The length of the CDR3 is 13 residues. Germline V gene lookup returns CDR1 GTSNPN and CDR2 SVGIG (reference sequence). Trimming pared 2 bases from V and 1 base from J, leaving 8 bases between. The CDR3 loop is CAWSKTENTEAFF. The CDR3 DNA is TGTGCCTGGAGTAAAACAGAGAACACTGAAGCTTTCTTT.

The chain combines TRBV29-1 with TRBJ2-2, with 7 bases that match TRBD1. The germline V gene has CDR1 SQVTM and CDR2 ANQGSEA. The CDR3 runs 13 residues. The junction had 1 base not matched to a gene; V was cut back by 3 bases and J by 3 bases. The CDR3 DNA reads TGCAGCGTTGATCAGGGGGACACCGGGGAGCTGTTTTTT. This translates into CSVDQGDTGELFF.